This T cell receptor beta chain was profiled in a study of blood T cell dynamics during melanoma immunotherapy. The overall study: First-line therapy was either pembrolizumab or nivolumab with ipilimumab for metastatic melanoma.

The length of the CDR3 is 12 residues. J gave up 15 bases and V 4 bases, and 11 bases lay outside the gene matches. From germline, CDR1 is GTSNPN and CDR2 SVGIG (reference sequence). The protocol was immunoSEQ multiplex PCR, while the TCRdb copy is restricted to in-frame clones and leaves out a portion. The sample carries around 6,500 clones, 88% recorded once. The time point denotes: pre-treatment baseline. This chain links TRBV30 with TRBJ2-3; 9 bases are shared with TRBD2. The receptor was isolated from a human donor with melanoma. This specimen was blood, taken from a patient treated with checkpoint blockade. The CDR3 loop is CAWMYSGGAGYF. The CDR3 region has the DNA TGTGCCTGGATGTATAGCGGGGGCGCCGGCTATTTT.